The 20 T cell receptor beta chains in this list originate from one sample, sequenced in a study of technical replicates of blood from several donors. Profiled with immunoSEQ multiplex PCR; TCRdb holds only in-frame clones, not every one. This sample has about 90,000 clones; 94% occur once, and the top ten carry approximately 0.25%. The material sequenced was T cells isolated from PBMCs. Every receptor here comes from a human donor in good health.

The chain employs TRBV4-1 and TRBJ1-1; 8 nucleotides align to TRBD1. V dropped 1 base and J dropped 4; count of bases not matched to a gene: 5. The CDR3 spans 15 residues. Germline lookup yields CDR1 MGHRA and CDR2 YSYEKL. This CDR3 reads CASSQGTGFGTEAFF. The CDR3 nucleotides read TGCGCCAGCAGCCAAGGGACAGGGTTCGGCACTGAAGCTTTCTTT.

J is TRBJ2-5 and V is TRBV27; 7 nucleotides line up with TRBD2. Trimming removed 0 bases from V and 5 bases from J; junction bases left unmatched: 0. Per the germline V gene, CDR1 is MNHEY and CDR2 is SMNVEV (reference sequence). The CDR3 consists of 13 residues. Here the CDR3 reads CASSLSGGETQYF. CDR3 bases: TGTGCCAGCAGTTTATCGGGGGGGGAGACCCAGTACTTC.

The genes are TRBV11-3 and TRBJ1-1; no clear D gene. The CDR3 spans 15 residues. V was cut by 4 bases and J by 7 bases, with 19 bases left in between. The germline CDR1 and CDR2 sequences are SGHNT and YENEEA. The CDR3 DNA follows: TGTGCCAGCAGCTGGCAGGTGACAAGGTCGGATGAAGCTTTCTTT. Its protein is CASSWQVTRSDEAFF.

The chain has TRBV27 and TRBJ2-1; TRBD1 matches 7 bases. V shed 5 bases, J shed 0 bases, and the junction held 10 bases outside the gene matches. CDR3 length: 17 residues. Germline loops: CDR1 MNHEY, CDR2 SMNVEV (reference sequence). The chain's CDR3 is CASSLRGQRSSYNEQFF. Written as DNA, the CDR3 is TGTGCCAGCAGTCTACGGGGACAGCGGTCCTCCTACAATGAGCAGTTCTTC.

The chain has TRBV6-1 and TRBJ2-7; the D gene is possibly TRBD2 (7 bases). Per germline, CDR1 MNHNS and CDR2 SASEGT. V shed 5 bases and J shed 6 bases, with 20 bases lying between them. The CDR3 runs to 15 residues. The CDR3 DNA sequence: TGTGCCAGCAGTCATGTGGGGGGGGCCCTCTCCGAGCAGTACTTC. Its translation is CASSHVGGALSEQYF.

The chain combines TRBV11-2 with TRBJ1-4, with D hard to call. CDR1 SGHAT and CDR2 FQNNGV come from the germline V gene. Trimming pared 2 bases from V and 4 bases from J, leaving 8 bases between. The CDR3 extends over 14 amino acids. The DNA for the CDR3 is TGTGCCAGCAGCTTAAGGCGGATTAATGAAAAACTGTTTTTT. It is translated as CASSLRRINEKLFF.

V and J are TRBV30 and TRBJ2-5, with a possible D match to TRBD1 (6 bases). The closer fit of TRBJ2-7 to the DNA end suggests the J call may be wrong. CDR3 size: 15 residues. The germline CDR1 and CDR2 sequences are GTSNPN and SVGIG (reference sequence). CDR3 coding DNA: TGTGCCTGGAGTGGTAGGGGGTGGATCTCCTACGAGCAGTACTTC. Translation: CAWSGRGWISYEQYF.

The chain couples TRBV6-1 to TRBJ2-7, with TRBD2 matching 11 bases. Germline CDR1 and CDR2: MNHNS and SASEGT. V lost 4 bases, J lost 5 bases, and 4 bases stayed unmatched. This CDR3 is 14 amino acids long. CDR3 coding DNA: TGTGCCAGCAGTGTACTAGCGGGAGAAAACGAGCAGTACTTC. Translated: CASSVLAGENEQYF.

The chain is built from TRBV5-1 and TRBJ2-7; D unclear. The CDR3 is made up of 14 amino acids. Trimming took off 1 base at V and 0 bases at J, with 8 bases between the two ends. The V gene's germline CDR1 is SGHRS and CDR2 YFSETQ. Written as DNA, the CDR3 is TGCGCCAGCAGCTTGAAAGAGGCCTCCTACGAGCAGTACTTC. Its protein product is CASSLKEASYEQYF.

The CDR3, as DNA: TGTGCCAGCAGAACCGGGACAGAAATCTATGGCTACACCTTC. Protein sequence: CASRTGTEIYGYTF. The gene calls are TRBV28 and TRBJ1-2; TRBD1 matches 7 bases. This CDR3 is 14 amino acids long. CDR1 is MDHEN, CDR2 SYDVKM, per germline. Germline trimming cut 6 bases from V and 4 bases from J; bases unmatched to any gene: 8.

V usage is TRBV5-6 and J usage is TRBJ1-3; D not resolved. CDR1 is SGHDT, CDR2 YYEEEE, per germline. This CDR3 comprises 16 residues. Trimming cost V 1 base and J 0 bases, with 11 bases left between them. CDR3 coding DNA: TGTGCCAGCAGCTTGATTGGGCCGCACTCTGGAAACACCATATATTTT. Protein: CASSLIGPHSGNTIYF.

The chain couples TRBV5-1 to TRBJ2-1; TRBD2 matches at 10 bases. Germline V gene data show CDR1 as SGHRS and CDR2 as YFSETQ. The CDR3 loop spans 19 amino acids. The junction had 15 bases not matched to a gene; V was cut back by 4 bases and J by 2 bases. As DNA, the CDR3 is TGCGCCAGCAGCCTGAGGGGTTCCACCGGGACTAGCGCCTACAATGAGCAGTTCTTC. Translated: CASSLRGSTGTSAYNEQFF.

This clone was observed once. The rearrangement uses TRBV5-4 and TRBJ2-5, with unresolved D. The V gene lost 1 base and the J gene lost 3 bases, with 7 bases spanning the gap. The CDR3 runs 13 residues. Germline V gene data show CDR1 as SGHNT and CDR2 as YYREEE (reference sequence). The CDR3 DNA reads as TGTGCCAGCAGCTTGACAGCAGAAGAGACCCAGTACTTC. It translates to CASSLTAEETQYF.

The rearrangement joins TRBV19 to TRBJ2-3, with 9 positions matching TRBD1. The germline V gene has CDR1 LNHDA and CDR2 SQIVND (reference sequence). V was pared by 7 bases and J by 2 bases, with 7 bases of the junction left unmatched. The CDR3 sequence is 15 residues long. The DNA for the CDR3 is TGTGCCAGTAACCCCACAGGGGGCAACACAGATACGCAGTATTTT. This translates into CASNPTGGNTDTQYF.

The gene calls are TRBV5-6 and TRBJ2-5; TRBD1 is a possible D gene (6 bases). The CDR3 has 14 residues. V was pared by 1 base and J by 0 bases, with 7 bases between. CDR1 and CDR2 (germline): SGHDT, YYEEEE. CDR3 in DNA: TGTGCCAGCAGCTTGAGGGGGTACCAAGAGACCCAGTACTTC. It is translated as CASSLRGYQETQYF.

The chain recombines TRBV6-1 with TRBJ2-3; D is perhaps TRBD1 (6 bases). The CDR3 sequence is 13 residues long. The germline V and J ends were trimmed by 2 bases and 6 bases, with 9 bases remaining between them. Germline CDR1 reads MNHNS; CDR2 reads SASEGT. CDR3 bases: TGTGCCAGCAGTGAATTGGGGGCGGATACGCAGTATTTT. It codes for CASSELGADTQYF.

The J gene is TRBJ1-5, the V gene TRBV6-6; a possible D gene is TRBD1 (5 bases). The V gene's germline CDR1 is MNHNY and CDR2 SVGAGI (reference sequence). Trimming shortened V by 0 bases and J by 4 bases, and 10 bases separated the two germline ends. The CDR3 extends over 15 amino acids. The chain's CDR3 is CASSYSWQGNQPQHF. As DNA, the CDR3 is TGTGCCAGCAGTTACTCGTGGCAGGGAAATCAGCCCCAGCATTTT.

The chain combines TRBV4-1 with TRBJ1-1; a possible D gene is TRBD1 (6 bases). The CDR3 length is 14 residues. Germline V lookup: CDR1 MGHRA, CDR2 YSYEKL. V dropped 2 bases and J dropped 6 bases, with 13 bases sitting between them. The CDR3 DNA reads as TGCGCCAGCAGCCAATACGCAGGGGAACCTGAAGCTTTCTTT. Protein sequence: CASSQYAGEPEAFF.

This chain links TRBV27 with TRBJ2-7, with 9 nucleotides matching TRBD2. The V gene end was trimmed by 10 bases and the J gene end by 2 bases; junction bases not matched to a gene: 6. The CDR3 length is 13 residues. Germline CDR1 MNHEY, CDR2 SMNVEV (reference sequence). CDR3 coding DNA: TGTGCCACCCGACTAGCGGAGACCTACGAGCAGTACTTC. Translated: CATRLAETYEQYF.

This chain uses TRBV28 with TRBJ2-3; D perhaps matches TRBD2 (6 bases). Trimming took off 3 bases at V and 8 bases at J, with 15 bases between the two ends. The CDR3 contains 14 residues. Germline loops: CDR1 MDHEN, CDR2 SYDVKM. The DNA of the CDR3 is TGTGCCAGCAGTTTTTCCTTAGCGGTCCTTACGCAGTATTTT. Translated: CASSFSLAVLTQYF.